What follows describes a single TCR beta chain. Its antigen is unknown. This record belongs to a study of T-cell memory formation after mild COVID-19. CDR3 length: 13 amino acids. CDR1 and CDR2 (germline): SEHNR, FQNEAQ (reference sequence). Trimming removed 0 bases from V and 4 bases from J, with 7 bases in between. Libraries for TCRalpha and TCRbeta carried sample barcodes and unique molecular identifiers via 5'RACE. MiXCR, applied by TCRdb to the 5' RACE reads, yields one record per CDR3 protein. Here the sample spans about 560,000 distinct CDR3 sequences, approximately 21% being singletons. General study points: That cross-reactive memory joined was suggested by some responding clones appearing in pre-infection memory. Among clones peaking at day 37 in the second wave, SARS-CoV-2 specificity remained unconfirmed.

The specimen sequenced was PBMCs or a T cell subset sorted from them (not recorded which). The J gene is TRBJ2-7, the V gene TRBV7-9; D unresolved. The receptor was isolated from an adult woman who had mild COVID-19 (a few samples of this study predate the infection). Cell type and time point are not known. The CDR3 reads CASSLAGQYEQYF. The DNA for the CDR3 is TGTGCCAGCAGCTTAGCTGGGCAGTACGAGCAGTACTTC.